The 17 T cell receptor beta chains below come from one sample, sequenced in a study of shared clonotypes between healthy human individuals. The assay was immunoSEQ multiplex PCR, and TCRdb's table has in-frame clones only and misses some. The sample contains roughly 2,500,000 clones, roughly 93% of which appear only once. The source material was naive CD4+ T cells from PBMCs. Subset denoted: CD45RA+ positively selected. The receptors stem from a man aged 18 to 30 in good health. Some clones in this sample may be carry-over from other donors' samples.

Concerning this clone: The sample has other DNA sequences that encode this CDR3 too. This sequence joins TRBV11-2 and TRBJ2-3; no clear D. Trimming cost V 1 base and J 5 bases, with 1 base left between them. The CDR3 runs 11 residues. Germline V CDR1 and CDR2: SGHAT, FQNNGV. The CDR3 region is CASSLGDTQYF. The CDR3 region has the DNA TGTGCCAGCAGCTTAGGAGATACGCAGTATTTT.

This sequence joins TRBV5-4 and TRBJ2-1, with D unresolved. Germline assignment: CDR1 SGHNT and CDR2 YYREEE (reference sequence). There are 11 residues in the CDR3. Trimming removed 2 bases from V and 10 bases from J, with 7 bases in between. The CDR3 reads CASSFDREQFF. The CDR3, as DNA: TGTGCCAGCAGCTTCGATCGGGAGCAGTTCTTC.

The genes are TRBV19 and TRBJ2-2; D perhaps matches TRBD2 (6 bases). V was pared by 7 bases and J by 3 bases, with 15 bases between. The CDR3 is 15 amino acids. Germline-derived CDR1 and CDR2 are LNHDA and SQIVND (reference sequence). The CDR3 DNA reads TGTGCCAGTACTCAAAGCGGGCTTTACACCGGGGAGCTGTTTTTT. Translating it yields CASTQSGLYTGELFF.

In DNA form, the CDR3 reads TGTGCCAGCAGCGCCCCAACCCAGGGGCCACGGACCCAGTACTTC. Translation: CASSAPTQGPRTQYF. V is TRBV5-4 and J is TRBJ2-5; possible D gene TRBD1, 6 bases. Germline assignment: CDR1 SGHNT and CDR2 YYREEE (reference sequence). This CDR3 contains 15 residues. V dropped 4 bases and J dropped 7 bases, with 20 bases sitting between them.

A note on this clone: Within the sample, other DNA sequences also encode this same CDR3. This chain connects TRBV7-3 to TRBJ2-1; 9 bases map to TRBD1. CDR1 and CDR2 (germline): SGHTA, FQGTGA. V dropped 5 bases and J dropped 1; count of bases not matched to a gene: 3. The length of the CDR3 is 15 residues. CDR3 in amino acids: CASSRDRGSYNEQFF. The DNA for the CDR3 is TGTGCCAGCAGCCGAGACAGGGGGTCCTACAATGAGCAGTTCTTC.

The V and J genes are TRBV7-8 and TRBJ1-3, with D tentatively TRBD1 (5 bases). V lost 5 bases and J 3 bases, leaving 8 bases between the germline ends. The CDR3 contains 13 residues. Germline values: CDR1 SGHVS, CDR2 FQNEAQ. CDR3 loop: CASSLTDGNTIYF. The CDR3 DNA reads TGTGCCAGCAGCCTGACAGATGGAAACACCATATATTTT. The entire variable domain, with the rest obtained from reference TRBV7-8 and TRBJ1-3, is as follows: GAGVSQSPRYKVAKRGQDVALRCDPISGHVSLFWYQQALGQGPEFLTYFQNEAQLDKSGLPSDRFFAERPEGSVSTLKIQRTQQEDSAVYLCASSLTDGNTIYFGEGSWLTVV.

This chain connects TRBV9 to TRBJ1-2, with a possible D match to TRBD1 (6 bases). Germline assignment: CDR1 SGDLS and CDR2 YYNGEE. The CDR3 has 15 residues. V shed 3 bases and J shed 3 bases, with 15 bases lying between them. The DNA of the CDR3 is TGTGCCAGCAGCGCCCTCGGGACACGCGACTATGGCTACACCTTC. This encodes CASSALGTRDYGYTF.

As regards this clone: The sample has other DNA sequences that encode this CDR3 too. V usage is TRBV28 and J usage is TRBJ1-2, with D perhaps TRBD1 (5 bases). The V gene's germline CDR1 is MDHEN and CDR2 SYDVKM. The CDR3 is 13 residues long. The V end lost 4 bases, the J end lost 7 bases, and 13 bases lay between the germline ends. CDR3 protein: CASSSAGVGGYTF. CDR3 coding DNA: TGTGCCAGCAGTTCCGCGGGGGTCGGTGGCTACACCTTC.

The chain links TRBV7-9 to TRBJ2-5, with a weak D call TRBD2 (6 bases). V was shortened by 0 bases and J by 1 base, with 15 bases between the two germline ends. Per germline, CDR1 SEHNR and CDR2 FQNEAQ (reference sequence). The CDR3 is 17 residues long. Written as DNA, the CDR3 is TGTGCCAGCAGCTTAGCCTATAGCGGTTGGGTCCAAGAGACCCAGTACTTC. This sequence encodes CASSLAYSGWVQETQYF.

The rearrangement joins TRBV5-4 to TRBJ2-7; a weak D match, TRBD1 (6 bases). Trimming pared 0 bases from V and 6 bases from J, leaving 13 bases between. Looked up from germline, CDR1 is SGHNT and CDR2 is YYREEE (reference sequence). This CDR3 has 14 residues. CDR3 nucleotide sequence: TGTGCCAGCAGCTTGGGGGGGCCCCCCTTCGAGCAGTACTTC. Amino acids: CASSLGGPPFEQYF. Complete variable domain (other parts from reference TRBV5-4 and TRBJ2-7): ETGVTQSPTHLIKTRGQQVTLRCSSQSGHNTVSWYQQALGQGPQFIFQYYREEENGRGNFPPRFSGLQFPNYSSELNVNALELDDSALYLCASSLGGPPFEQYFGPGTRLTVT.

CDR3 sequence reads: CASSPQMTSDYEQYF. The CDR3 coding sequence is TGCGCCAGCAGCCCGCAAATGACTAGCGACTACGAGCAGTACTTC. The rearrangement links TRBV4-3 to TRBJ2-7; 8 nucleotides agree with TRBD2. V lost 4 bases to trimming and J lost 3 bases; unmatched junction nucleotides: 8. The CDR3 covers 15 residues. Germline CDR1 reads LGHNA; CDR2 reads YSLEER.

The V call is TRBV6-1, the J call TRBJ1-1; tentative D call: TRBD1 (6 bases). This CDR3 has 16 residues. V gave up 1 base and J gave up 4 bases, with 16 bases separating them. Germline V gene data show CDR1 as MNHNS and CDR2 as SASEGT. CDR3 sequence (DNA): TGTGCCAGCAGTGAAGGATTCGCAGGGGCCCTCACTGAAGCTTTCTTT. The encoded protein is CASSEGFAGALTEAFF.

V usage is TRBV11-2 and J usage is TRBJ1-1; D remains ambiguous. Germline V gives CDR1 SGHAT, CDR2 FQNNGV. The CDR3 sequence is 14 residues long. V lost 2 bases and J 1 base, leaving 8 bases between the germline ends. The CDR3 spells CASSLPWGNTEAFF. The DNA of the CDR3 is TGTGCCAGCAGCTTACCGTGGGGGAACACTGAAGCTTTCTTT.

This chain joins TRBV28 and TRBJ1-5; D possibly corresponds to TRBD1 (5 bases). V was trimmed by 3 bases and J by 0 bases, leaving 12 bases between them. Looked up from germline, CDR1 is MDHEN and CDR2 is SYDVKM. The CDR3 runs 16 residues. The CDR3 is CASSFSRGYSNQPQHF. The CDR3 nucleotides read TGTGCCAGCAGTTTCTCGCGGGGGTATAGCAATCAGCCCCAGCATTTT. The full variable domain, completed using reference TRBV28 and TRBJ1-5, is DVKVTQSSRYLVKRTGEKVFLECVQDMDHENMFWYRQDPGLGLRLIYFSYDVKMKEKGDIPEGYSVSREKKERFSLILESASTNQTSMYLCASSFSRGYSNQPQHFGDGTRLSIL.

The chain uses TRBV9 and TRBJ2-3, with D uncertain. The CDR3 spans 14 residues. Trimming stripped 0 bases from V and 2 bases from J, with 7 bases between. Germline assignment: CDR1 SGDLS and CDR2 YYNGEE. This CDR3 is CASSVGADTDTQYF. The CDR3 coding sequence is TGTGCCAGCAGCGTAGGGGCTGACACAGATACGCAGTATTTT.

This chain connects TRBV28 to TRBJ1-1; D possibly corresponds to TRBD1 (6 bases). Deletions cut 4 bases from V and 1 base from J, with 13 bases between. Germline-derived CDR1 and CDR2 are MDHEN and SYDVKM. This CDR3 region has 15 residues. CDR3 coding DNA: TGTGCCAGCAGTTCCCCAGGGGTGAGGAACACTGAAGCTTTCTTT. As protein: CASSSPGVRNTEAFF.

As regards this clone: Different DNA sequences within this sample yield the same CDR3. This chain joins TRBV18 and TRBJ2-1, with TRBD2 matching over 8 bases. Germline CDR1 reads KGHSH; CDR2 reads LQKENI. The CDR3 spans 15 residues. Trimming removed 1 base from V and 2 bases from J; junction bases left unmatched: 1. As DNA, the CDR3 is TGTGCCAGCTCACCACTAGCGGGGACCTACAATGAGCAGTTCTTC. Its translation: CASSPLAGTYNEQFF.